This T cell receptor (beta chain) is from a study of T cells in localized non-small cell lung cancer. This clone was detected only once. Its antigen remains unidentified. Only in-frame clones appear in the TCRdb table, and some are missing; sequencing was by immunoSEQ multiplex PCR. This sample has roughly 35,000 clones, with around nine tenths found just once. Whole-study results and caveats: It was uninvolved adjacent lung that showed the highest T cell clonality, exceeding tumor. Adjacent lung was found to contain a median roughly 60 of the top 100 tumor clones. Analysis by sequencing included only one tumor region, so heterogeneity remains possible.

Germline assignment: CDR1 MNHEY and CDR2 SVGAGI. The CDR3 is 15 amino acids. Trimming stripped 2 bases from V and 0 bases from J, with 9 bases between. The specimen comprised peripheral blood, sampled before any cancer treatment. The genes are TRBV6-5 and TRBJ2-3; either TRBD1 or TRBD2 may supply D (5 bases each). The sequence derives from a woman aged 35 to 70 with stage I lung adenocarcinoma. This CDR3 is CASSYTGPSTDTQYF. CDR3 bases: TGTGCCAGCAGTTACACGGGGCCTAGCACAGATACGCAGTATTTT.